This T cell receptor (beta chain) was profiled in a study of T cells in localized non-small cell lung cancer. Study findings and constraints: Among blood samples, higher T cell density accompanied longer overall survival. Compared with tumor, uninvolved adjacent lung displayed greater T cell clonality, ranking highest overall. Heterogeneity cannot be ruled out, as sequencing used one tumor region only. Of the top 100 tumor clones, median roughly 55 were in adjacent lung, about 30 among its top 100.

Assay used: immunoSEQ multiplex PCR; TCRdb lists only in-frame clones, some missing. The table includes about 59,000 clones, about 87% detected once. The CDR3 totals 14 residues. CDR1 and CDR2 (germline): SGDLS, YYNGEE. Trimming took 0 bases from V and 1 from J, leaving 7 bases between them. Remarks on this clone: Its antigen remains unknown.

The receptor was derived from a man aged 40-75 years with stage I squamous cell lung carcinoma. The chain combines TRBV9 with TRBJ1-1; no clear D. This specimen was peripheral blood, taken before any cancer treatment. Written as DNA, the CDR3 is TGTGCCAGCAGCGTAGGGGGATGGAACACTGAAGCTTTCTTT. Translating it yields CASSVGGWNTEAFF.